This TCR beta chain was retrieved from a study of beta chain features in type 1 diabetes. This clone was detected only a few times. As every portion of the isolated RNA was reverse transcribed, the sequencing read expressed TCRB transcripts. Sequenced by immunoSEQ multiplex PCR; TCRdb stores in-frame clones only, minus some. The sample gives 680,000 or so clones, about 16% of which show up once; about 0.097% is in the top ten. The ends were cut back, 0 bases at V and 5 bases at J, with 7 bases in the middle. Germline CDR1 is LGHNA and CDR2 is YNFKEQ. The CDR3 has 13 amino acids. Sequenced material: naive CD4+ T cells from blood. The origin of this receptor is a man aged 18 to 29 in good health. The chain couples TRBV4-2 to TRBJ1-1; unclear D gene. The CDR3 nucleotides are TGTGCCAGCAGCCAAGAGACGAAAACTGAAGCTTTCTTT. It yields the protein CASSQETKTEAFF.